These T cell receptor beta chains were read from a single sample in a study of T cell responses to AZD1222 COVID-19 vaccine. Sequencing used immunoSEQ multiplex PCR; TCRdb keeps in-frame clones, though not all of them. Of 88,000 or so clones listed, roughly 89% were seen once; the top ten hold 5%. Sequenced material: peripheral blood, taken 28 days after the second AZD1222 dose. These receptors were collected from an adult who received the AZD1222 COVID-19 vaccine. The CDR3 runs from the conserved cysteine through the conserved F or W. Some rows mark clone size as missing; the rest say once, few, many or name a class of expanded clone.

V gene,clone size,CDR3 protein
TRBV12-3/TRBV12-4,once,CASTDWGTDTQYF
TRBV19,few,CASSYSPGQGEQYF
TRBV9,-,CASSVGPSSYNEQFF
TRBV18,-,CASSPQVGSNQPQHF
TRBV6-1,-,CASSEGTSGNTDTQYF
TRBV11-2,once,CASSLDSQGFQPQHF
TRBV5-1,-,CASSYRELAGGGYNEQFF
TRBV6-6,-,CASSYSRTGVGGYTF
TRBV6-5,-,CASTLAGEAQGTQYF
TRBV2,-,CASNGDHNSPLHF
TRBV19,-,CASSIVGYEQYF
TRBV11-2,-,CASSLVDEQYF
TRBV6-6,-,CASSFTAEGQPQHF
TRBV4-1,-,CASSHGRVTGELFF
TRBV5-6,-,CASSLAEGAGGLYNEQFF
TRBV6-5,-,CASSQTRTGVYEQYF
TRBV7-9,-,CASSLASVFGYTF
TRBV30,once,CAWRGQGENEQYF
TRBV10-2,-,CASSESGKLGNQPQHF
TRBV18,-,CASSLSGTSKAQYF
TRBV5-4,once,CASSSDRDNEQYF
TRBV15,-,CATSREEGAGQPQHF
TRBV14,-,CASSQTLPGQETQYF
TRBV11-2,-,CASSAQRGPSSELFF
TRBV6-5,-,CASSYSGTTNTEAFF
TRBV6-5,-,CASRRPGQGTYEQYF
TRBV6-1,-,CASSEGWGAGYTF
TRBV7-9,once,CASSSDPTTGGYEQYF
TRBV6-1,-,CASSESGRQPQHF
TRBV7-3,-,CASSLSRGANNEQFF
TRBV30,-,CAWSRSSRETQYF
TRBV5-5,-,CASSISGTRQETQYF
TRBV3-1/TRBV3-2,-,CASSQEGVAEAFF
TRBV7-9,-,CASSLSGNTIYF
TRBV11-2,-,CASSPIVGPLHF
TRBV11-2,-,CASSLEVRGNYGYTF
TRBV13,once,CASSLGGTGPSTYEQYF
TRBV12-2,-,CASRRRGPPSYTF
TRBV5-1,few,CASHRDTNTGELFF
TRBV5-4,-,CASSWGEENEQYF
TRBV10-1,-,CASSPRVGSPLHF
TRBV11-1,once,CASSTRRGGEQFF
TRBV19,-,CASSTQDSLYEQYF
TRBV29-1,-,CSVGGGDSGNTIYF
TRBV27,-,CASSLNRRGGYTF
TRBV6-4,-,CAKTGVTDTQYF
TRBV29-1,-,CSVPSGALNTGELFF